The sequence of this T cell receptor (beta chain) was determined in a study of CD8+ T cells in alopecia areata. The V end lost 4 bases, the J end lost 0 bases, and 10 bases lay between the germline ends. This CDR3 comprises 14 residues. CDR1 and CDR2 (germline): SQVTM, ANQGSEA. Separation by sorting yielded CD4+ and CD8+ T cells from PBMCs. Investigators isolated RNA and reverse transcribed it into cDNA to act as the sequencing template. Method: immunoSEQ multiplex PCR; TCRdb's copy keeps in-frame clones and lacks some. Here the sample spans about 180,000 clones, around 60% being singletons. This receptor was taken from a human donor with alopecia areata. The source material was CD4+ T cells sorted from blood, sampled at week 0. The chain links TRBV29-1 to TRBJ2-1; D not certain. This CDR3 is CSVAAGSSYNEQFF. The CDR3, as DNA: TGCAGCGTTGCCGCAGGCAGCTCCTACAATGAGCAGTTCTTC.